A single sample gave rise to the 23 T cell receptor beta chains below, sequenced in a study of OX40 agonist ivuxolimab in advanced cancers. The method was immunoSEQ multiplex PCR; TCRdb's version includes in-frame clones alone and lacks a portion of them. Of tens of thousands of clones in the sample, just over 90% were seen once. The source material was CD4+ or CD8+ T cells sorted from blood, sampled in a trial of the OX40 agonist ivuxolimab. The receptors shown here come from an adult with an advanced solid tumor such as melanoma, head and neck, liver or kidney cancer.

The rearrangement uses TRBV7-9 and TRBJ2-3, with D possibly matching TRBD2 (7 bases). This CDR3 region has 15 residues. From germline, CDR1 is SEHNR and CDR2 FQNEAQ (reference sequence). V lost 5 bases and J lost 4, with 16 bases in between. The CDR3 DNA reads as TGTGCCAGCAGCCCCCCGGTAGGGGGGGCAGATACGCAGTATTTT. Protein product: CASSPPVGGADTQYF. Full variable domain (rest looked up from reference TRBV7-9 and TRBJ2-3): DTGVSQNPRHKITKRGQNVTFRCDPISEHNRLYWYRQTLGQGPEFLTYFQNEAQLEKSRLLSDRFSAERPKGSFSTLEIQRTEQGDSAMYLCASSPPVGGADTQYFGPGTRLTVL.

The V call is TRBV21-1, the J call TRBJ1-2; the table's D call of TRBD1 was not tested on the DNA. TRBV21-1 corresponds to a pseudogene. CDR3 length: 18 amino acids. The CDR3 DNA sequence: TGTGCCAGCAGCAAGGAGTGGGGCAGGGGGCGAGACAACTATGGCTACACCTTC. It is translated as CASSKEWGRGRDNYGYTF.

The chain links TRBV19 to TRBJ1-1, with D possibly matching TRBD1 (5 bases). Germline V gene data show CDR1 as LNHDA and CDR2 as SQIVND (reference sequence). The CDR3 is 13 residues long. Trimming shortened V by 4 bases and J by 6 bases, and 12 bases separated the two germline ends. The chain's CDR3 is CASSKWGEAEAFF. The DNA of the CDR3 is TGTGCCAGTAGTAAATGGGGCGAGGCTGAAGCTTTCTTT.

The rearrangement uses TRBV27 and TRBJ1-6, with 11 bases lining up with TRBD1. The CDR3 has 16 amino acids. The ends lost 6 bases at V and 2 bases at J; junction bases unmatched: 3. Germline V gene lookup returns CDR1 MNHEY and CDR2 SMNVEV (reference sequence). The CDR3 here is CASSPGQGAYNSPLHF. DNA for the CDR3: TGTGCCAGCAGCCCGGGACAGGGGGCCTATAATTCACCCCTCCACTTT.

The V call is TRBV7-9, the J call TRBJ2-5; D may correspond to TRBD1 or TRBD2 (6 bases each). The V end was cut by 0 bases, the J end by 2 bases, with 19 bases between. Germline V lookup: CDR1 SEHNR, CDR2 FQNEAQ (reference sequence). The CDR3 runs to 18 residues. The CDR3 loop reads CASSLARGAGAAQETQYF. CDR3 DNA sequence: TGTGCCAGCAGCTTAGCGAGGGGGGCAGGGGCCGCTCAAGAGACCCAGTACTTC.

The chain is built from TRBV7-9 and TRBJ1-3, with 7 nucleotides matching TRBD1. The CDR3 totals 16 residues. CDR1 is SEHNR, CDR2 FQNEAQ, per germline (reference sequence). Trimming at V came to 4 bases and at J to 0 bases, leaving 6 bases not matched to a gene. The CDR3 DNA follows: TGTGCCAGCAGCTCTAACCGGGACAGCTCTGGAAACACCATATATTTT. Amino acids: CASSSNRDSSGNTIYF. Using reference TRBV7-9 and TRBJ1-3 for the parts outside the CDR3, the full variable domain is DTGVSQNPRHKITKRGQNVTFRCDPISEHNRLYWYRQTLGQGPEFLTYFQNEAQLEKSRLLSDRFSAERPKGSFSTLEIQRTEQGDSAMYLCASSSNRDSSGNTIYFGEGSWLTVV.

The chain is built from TRBV2 and TRBJ2-1, with TRBD2 identical over 16 bases. The CDR3 is made up of 22 amino acids. V shed 3 bases and J 3 bases; nucleotides not matched to a gene: 17. Germline lookup yields CDR1 SNHLY and CDR2 FYNNEI. This chain's CDR3 is CASSDPGQGTSGRADGYNEQFF. Here the CDR3 DNA reads TGTGCCAGCAGTGATCCGGGACAGGGGACTAGCGGGAGGGCCGATGGCTACAATGAGCAGTTCTTC.

The V and J genes are TRBV27 and TRBJ2-5; 7 bases match TRBD1. J lost 1 base, V lost 5 bases, and 4 bases had no gene match. CDR1 MNHEY and CDR2 SMNVEV come from the germline V gene (reference sequence). The CDR3 is 14 amino acids. In DNA form, the CDR3 reads TGTGCCAGCAGTCCGTGGACAGGCCAAGAGACCCAGTACTTC. Its translation: CASSPWTGQETQYF.

The chain carries TRBV14 and TRBJ2-1; 12 bases align to TRBD2. CDR3 size: 17 residues. The V and J ends lost 5 bases and 4 bases, in that order; junction bases with no gene match: 9. Germline V lookup: CDR1 SGHDN, CDR2 FVKESK. The CDR3 is CASSYGLAGSPYNEQFF. The CDR3 nucleotides are TGTGCCAGCAGCTACGGACTAGCGGGATCCCCTTACAATGAGCAGTTCTTC.

The chain has TRBV27 and TRBJ2-5, with D maybe TRBD1 (5 bases). The CDR3 has 14 amino acids. Trimming took 1 base from V and 3 from J, leaving 9 bases between them. Germline V gene sequence: CDR1 MNHEY, CDR2 SMNVEV (reference sequence). The CDR3 loop is CASSLYDRKETQYF. The CDR3 DNA reads as TGTGCCAGCAGTTTATACGACAGAAAAGAGACCCAGTACTTC.

This chain connects TRBV19 to TRBJ2-2; 12 bases align to TRBD2. After removal of 3 bases from V and 1 base from J, the junction contained 6 bases not matched to a gene. CDR1 LNHDA and CDR2 SQIVND come from the germline V gene (reference sequence). CDR3 length equals 18 residues. CDR3 region: CASSIWGLAGRNTGELFF. The CDR3 region has the DNA TGTGCCAGTAGTATCTGGGGACTAGCGGGTCGGAACACCGGGGAGCTGTTTTTT.

Turning to this clone: Other DNA sequences in this sample translate to the same CDR3. The genes are TRBV27 and TRBJ1-2; D not resolved. Trimming cost V 2 bases and J 1 base, with 5 bases left between them. The CDR3 loop spans 13 amino acids. CDR1 and CDR2 (germline): MNHEY, SMNVEV (reference sequence). CDR3 region: CASSLTVNYGYTF. The CDR3 DNA sequence: TGTGCCAGCAGTTTAACAGTTAACTATGGCTACACCTTC.

J is TRBJ1-4 and V is TRBV4-3; D is ambiguous. V dropped 2 bases and J dropped 7 bases, with 8 bases sitting between them. Germline V gene data show CDR1 as LGHNA and CDR2 as YSLEER. The length of the CDR3 is 13 residues. In nucleotides, the CDR3 is TGCGCCAGCAGCCAATGGAGAGGTGAAAAACTGTTTTTT. It is translated as CASSQWRGEKLFF.

The chain carries TRBV19 and TRBJ1-6; D is unresolved. Germline V gives CDR1 LNHDA, CDR2 SQIVND (reference sequence). CDR3 length: 14 residues. The ends were cut back, 8 bases at V and 6 bases at J, with 14 bases in the middle. CDR3 coding DNA: TGTGCCAGTGGCAACGGCTCCGGTAATTCACCCCTCCACTTT. It is translated as CASGNGSGNSPLHF. Variable domain in full (rest from reference TRBV19 and TRBJ1-6): DGGITQSPKYLFRKEGQNVTLSCEQNLNHDAMYWYRQDPGQGLRLIYYSQIVNDFQKGDIAEGYSVSREKKESFPLTVTSAQKNPTAFYLCASGNGSGNSPLHFGNGTRLTVT.

The chain is built from TRBV27 and TRBJ2-1, with D uncertain. Trimming shortened V by 6 bases and J by 3 bases, and 15 bases separated the two germline ends. The CDR3 totals 15 residues. Germline V CDR1 and CDR2: MNHEY, SMNVEV (reference sequence). CDR3 bases: TGTGCCAGCAGCGAGCTCCAAACCGGCTACAATGAGCAGTTCTTC. This sequence encodes CASSELQTGYNEQFF.

In nucleotides, the CDR3 is TGTGCCAGCAGCTTAGAAGCCCCTCCAGAATACAATGAGCAGTTCTTC. Protein product: CASSLEAPPEYNEQFF. This rearrangement joins TRBV11-2 to TRBJ2-1; no definite D call. CDR1 is SGHAT and CDR2 is FQNNGV in the germline V gene. The CDR3 runs 16 residues. The V end lost 0 bases, the J end lost 4 bases, and 13 bases lay between the germline ends.

This sequence joins TRBV27 and TRBJ1-5; perhaps TRBD1 as D (5 bases). The germline V gene encodes CDR1 MNHEY and CDR2 SMNVEV (reference sequence). The CDR3 loop spans 15 amino acids. Trimming took off 2 bases at V and 0 bases at J, with 8 bases between the two ends. CDR3 bases: TGTGCCAGCAGTTTAAGGGGATATAGCAATCAGCCCCAGCATTTT. Translating it yields CASSLRGYSNQPQHF.

This chain links TRBV19 with TRBJ2-7; TRBD1 might be the D (6 bases). CDR3 length: 15 residues. V was clipped by 1 base and J by 3 bases, with 13 bases between them. Germline assignment: CDR1 LNHDA and CDR2 SQIVND (reference sequence). In DNA form, the CDR3 reads TGTGCCAGTAGTATAGGTCAGGGGAGTTTCTACGAGCAGTACTTC. Residues: CASSIGQGSFYEQYF.

The chain is built from TRBV6-5 and TRBJ2-5, with a tentative D call TRBD2 (5 bases). The CDR3 consists of 15 residues. Germline V lookup: CDR1 MNHEY, CDR2 SVGAGI. The V and J ends lost 0 bases and 2 bases respectively, with 10 bases between them. The CDR3 loop reads CASSYSLREQETQYF. CDR3 bases: TGTGCCAGCAGTTACTCGCTGAGGGAACAAGAGACCCAGTACTTC.

The V gene is TRBV30, the J gene TRBJ2-7; a possible D gene is TRBD2 (5 bases). V lost 2 bases and J 2 bases, leaving 10 bases between the germline ends. CDR3 length: 13 residues. Germline values: CDR1 GTSNPN, CDR2 SVGIG (reference sequence). The CDR3 reads CAWSMVGAYEQYF. CDR3 nucleotides: TGTGCCTGGAGTATGGTGGGAGCCTACGAGCAGTACTTC. The whole variable domain, remainder taken from reference TRBV30 and TRBJ2-7, is SQTIHQWPATLVQPVGSPLSLECTVEGTSNPNLYWYRQAAGRGLQLLFYSVGIGQISSEVPQNLSASRPQDRQFILSSKKLLLSDSGFYLCAWSMVGAYEQYFGPGTRLTVT.

The chain links TRBV7-8 to TRBJ2-2, with D uncertain. Trimming shortened V by 1 base and J by 3 bases, and 12 bases separated the two germline ends. Per germline, CDR1 SGHVS and CDR2 FQNEAQ. The CDR3 consists of 16 residues. The CDR3 DNA reads as TGTGCCAGCAGCTTAGATGCTTGGTCTTACACCGGGGAGCTGTTTTTT. This translates into CASSLDAWSYTGELFF.

This sequence joins TRBV28 and TRBJ2-3; D gene unclear. Germline values: CDR1 MDHEN, CDR2 SYDVKM. This CDR3 contains 19 residues. Trimming cost V 2 bases and J 0 bases, with 21 bases left between them. CDR3 amino acids: CASSLDRLGGPYSTDTQYF. The CDR3, as DNA: TGTGCCAGCAGTTTAGATCGGTTGGGTGGGCCTTATAGCACAGATACGCAGTATTTT.

The chain couples TRBV4-1 to TRBJ2-7, with D perhaps given as TRBD1 or TRBD2 (5 bases each). Germline V gene sequence: CDR1 MGHRA, CDR2 YSYEKL. V gave up 4 bases and J gave up 3 bases, with 13 bases separating them. CDR3 size: 14 residues. The DNA for the CDR3 is TGCGCCAGCAGCCCCGCGAGTGGGGGCTACGAGCAGTACTTC. Residues: CASSPASGGYEQYF.